Below, one T cell receptor beta chain is given with its context. The sample is drawn from a study of blood T cell repertoires in COVID-19. The CDR3 runs to 15 residues. The J segment lost 6 bases and the V segment lost 2 bases, leaving 5 bases of the junction unmatched. CDR1 and CDR2 (germline): SGHTA, FQGTGA. The data were produced by immunoSEQ multiplex PCR, yet TCRdb's version contains in-frame clones alone and is incomplete. The table shows roughly 50,000 clones, with 65% to 90% occurring only once. This sequence was found in a woman at least 80 years old with COVID-19, enrolled during active disease. The sequencing sample was made of peripheral blood. The chain has TRBV7-3 and TRBJ2-1, with 9 bases fitting TRBD2. The CDR3 protein is CASSLSSSGVNEQFF. In DNA, the CDR3 is TGTGCCAGCAGCTTATCGTCTAGCGGGGTCAATGAGCAGTTCTTC.